The clone carrying this TCR beta chain was counted ten times or more. Its antigen remains unknown. TCRdb passed the reads through MiXCR, listing each CDR3 protein once. This repertoire shows tens of thousands of distinct CDR3 sequences, 20% to 25% found once; its top ten account for 26%. Trimming took 4 bases from V and 0 from J; bases not matched to a gene: 6. Germline CDR1 MNHEY, CDR2 SVGAGI. This CDR3 comprises 17 residues. These data belong to a study of T cell repertoires in cytomegalovirus infection. Overall study: Recently identified HLA-C-restricted CMV epitopes and well-studied HLA-B-restricted CMV epitopes were used by the study. Points from the study as a whole: Clonotype analysis showed dominance of the ex vivo response by HLA-C-restricted CMV-specific TCR beta clonotypes.

The source was CD8+ T cells from cultured PBMCs, collected from culture after CMV antigen stimulation. The gene calls are TRBV6-5 and TRBJ2-1, with 10 bases that match TRBD2. The sequence was collected from a human donor in good health (CMV status not recorded). Some clones in this sample may be carry-over from other donors' samples. The CDR3 nucleotides are TGTGCCAGCAGTTTGGCTAGCGGGGGTAGCTCCTACAATGAGCAGTTCTTC. Translated: CASSLASGGSSYNEQFF.